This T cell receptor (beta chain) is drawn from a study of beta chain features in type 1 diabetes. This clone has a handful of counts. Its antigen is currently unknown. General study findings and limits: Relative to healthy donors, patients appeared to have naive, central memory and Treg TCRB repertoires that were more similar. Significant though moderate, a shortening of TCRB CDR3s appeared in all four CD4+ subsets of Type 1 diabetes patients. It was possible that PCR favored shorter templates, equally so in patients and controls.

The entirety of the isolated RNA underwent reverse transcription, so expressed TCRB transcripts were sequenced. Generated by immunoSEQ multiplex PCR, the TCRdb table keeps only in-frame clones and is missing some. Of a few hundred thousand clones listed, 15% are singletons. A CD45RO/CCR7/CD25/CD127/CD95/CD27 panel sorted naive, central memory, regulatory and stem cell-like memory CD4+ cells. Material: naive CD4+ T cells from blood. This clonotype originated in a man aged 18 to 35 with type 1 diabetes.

CDR3 coding DNA: TGTGCCAGCAGCGTAGAGGGGTTCACAGATACGCAGTATTTT. It is translated as CASSVEGFTDTQYF. The chain has TRBV9 and TRBJ2-3; TRBD1 might be the D (5 bases). The V gene's germline CDR1 is SGDLS and CDR2 YYNGEE. This CDR3 contains 14 residues. V lost 0 bases and J lost 2, with 7 bases in between.